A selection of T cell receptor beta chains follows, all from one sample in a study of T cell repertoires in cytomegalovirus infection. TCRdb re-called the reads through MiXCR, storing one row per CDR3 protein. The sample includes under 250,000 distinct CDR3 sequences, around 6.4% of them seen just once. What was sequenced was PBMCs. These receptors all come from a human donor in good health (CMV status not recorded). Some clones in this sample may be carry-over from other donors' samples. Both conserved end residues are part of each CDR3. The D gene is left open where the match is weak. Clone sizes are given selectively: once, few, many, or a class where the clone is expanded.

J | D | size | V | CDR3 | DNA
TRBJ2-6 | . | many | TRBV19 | CASRGGLSNSGANVLTF | TGTGCCAGTAGAGGGGGACTTTCCAACTCTGGGGCCAACGTCCTGACTTTC
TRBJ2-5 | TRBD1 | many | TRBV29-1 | CSVETGGEETQYF | TGCAGCGTGGAGACAGGGGGCGAAGAGACCCAGTACTTC
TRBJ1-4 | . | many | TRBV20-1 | CSARGLQGGATNEKLFF | TGCAGTGCTAGAGGGTTACAGGGTGGGGCTACTAATGAAAAACTGTTTTTT
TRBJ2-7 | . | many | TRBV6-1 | CASSEVLGNEQYF | TGTGCCAGCAGTGAAGTGTTAGGGAACGAGCAGTACTTC
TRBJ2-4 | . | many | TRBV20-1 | CSATLIAKNIQYF | TGCAGCGCAACACTGATAGCCAAAAACATTCAGTACTTC
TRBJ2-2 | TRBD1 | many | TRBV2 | CASSQDRASTGELFF | TGTGCCAGCAGTCAGGACAGGGCGAGCACCGGGGAGCTGTTTTTT
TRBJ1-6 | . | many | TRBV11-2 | CASSLRGSRSWSPLHF | TGTGCCAGCAGCCTAAGAGGGTCACGGAGTTGGTCACCCCTCCACTTT
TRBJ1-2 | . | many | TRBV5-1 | CASSLADSYGYTF | TGCGCCAGCAGCTTGGCTGACAGCTATGGCTACACCTTC
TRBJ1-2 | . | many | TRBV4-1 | CASSQEGHQGVYGYTF | TGCGCCAGCAGCCAAGAAGGCCACCAGGGAGTCTATGGCTACACCTTC
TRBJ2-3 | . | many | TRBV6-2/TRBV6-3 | CASSPRGTTSADTQYF | TGTGCCAGCAGCCCCAGGGGTACCACTTCGGCGGATACGCAGTATTTT
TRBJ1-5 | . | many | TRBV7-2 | CASSLEGYSNQPQHF | TGTGCCAGCAGCTTAGAAGGGTATAGCAATCAGCCCCAGCATTTT
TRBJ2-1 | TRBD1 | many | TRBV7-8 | CASSLVGWTGGNNEQFF | TGTGCCAGCAGCTTAGTGGGCTGGACAGGGGGGAACAATGAGCAGTTCTTC
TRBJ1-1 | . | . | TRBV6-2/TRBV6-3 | CASSYRQGRTEAFF | TGTGCCAGCAGTTACCGGCAGGGGAGGACTGAAGCTTTCTTT
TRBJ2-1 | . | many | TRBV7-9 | CASSPTYNEQFF | TGTGCCAGCAGCCCAACCTACAATGAGCAGTTCTTC
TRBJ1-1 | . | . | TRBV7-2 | CASSSPRSTEAFF | TGTGCCAGCAGCTCGCCCCGGAGCACTGAAGCTTTCTTT
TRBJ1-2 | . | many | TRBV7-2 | CASSARPGTSGYTF | TGTGCCAGCAGCGCCCGGCCGGGCACCTCTGGCTACACCTTC